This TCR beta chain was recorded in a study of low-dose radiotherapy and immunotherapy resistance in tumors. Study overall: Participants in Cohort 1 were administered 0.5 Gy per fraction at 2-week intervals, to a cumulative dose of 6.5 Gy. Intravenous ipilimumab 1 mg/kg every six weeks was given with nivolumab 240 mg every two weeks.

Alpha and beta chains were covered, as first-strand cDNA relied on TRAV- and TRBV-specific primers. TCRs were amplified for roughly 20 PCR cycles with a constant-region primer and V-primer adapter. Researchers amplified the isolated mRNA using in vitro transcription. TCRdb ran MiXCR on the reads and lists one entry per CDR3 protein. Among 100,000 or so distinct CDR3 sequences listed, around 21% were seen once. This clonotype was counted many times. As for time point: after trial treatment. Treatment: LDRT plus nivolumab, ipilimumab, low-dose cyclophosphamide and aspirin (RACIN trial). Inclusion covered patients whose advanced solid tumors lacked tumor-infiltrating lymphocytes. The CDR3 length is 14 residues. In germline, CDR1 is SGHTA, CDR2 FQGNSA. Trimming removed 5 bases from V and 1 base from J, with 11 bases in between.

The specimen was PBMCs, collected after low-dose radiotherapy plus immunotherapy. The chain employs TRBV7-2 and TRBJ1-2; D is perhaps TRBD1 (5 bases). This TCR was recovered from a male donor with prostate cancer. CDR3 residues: CASSRDRINYGYTF. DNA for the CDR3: TGTGCCAGCAGCCGGGACCGCATTAACTATGGCTACACCTTC.